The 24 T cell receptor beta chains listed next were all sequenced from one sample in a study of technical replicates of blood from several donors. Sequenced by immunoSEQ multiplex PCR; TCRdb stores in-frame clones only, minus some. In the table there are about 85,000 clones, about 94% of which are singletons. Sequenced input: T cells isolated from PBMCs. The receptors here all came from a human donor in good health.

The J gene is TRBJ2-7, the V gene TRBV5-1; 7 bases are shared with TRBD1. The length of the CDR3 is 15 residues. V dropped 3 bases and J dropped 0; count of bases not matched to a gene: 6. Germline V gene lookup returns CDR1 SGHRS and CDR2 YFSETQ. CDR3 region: CASSSNRDSSYEQYF. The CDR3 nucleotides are TGCGCCAGCAGCTCAAACAGGGACAGCTCCTACGAGCAGTACTTC.

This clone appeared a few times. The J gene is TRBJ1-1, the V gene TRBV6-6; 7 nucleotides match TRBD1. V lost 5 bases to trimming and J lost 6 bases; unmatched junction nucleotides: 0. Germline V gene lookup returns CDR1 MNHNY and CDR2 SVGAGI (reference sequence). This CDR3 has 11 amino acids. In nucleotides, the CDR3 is TGTGCCAGCAGTCAGGGGGCTGAAGCTTTCTTT. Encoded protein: CASSQGAEAFF.

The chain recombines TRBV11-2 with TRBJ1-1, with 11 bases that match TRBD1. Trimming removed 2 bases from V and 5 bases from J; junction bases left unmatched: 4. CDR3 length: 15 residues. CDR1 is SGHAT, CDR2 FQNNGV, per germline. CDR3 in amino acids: CASSLSGTGGTEAFF. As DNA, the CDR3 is TGTGCCAGCAGCTTATCTGGGACAGGGGGGACTGAAGCTTTCTTT.

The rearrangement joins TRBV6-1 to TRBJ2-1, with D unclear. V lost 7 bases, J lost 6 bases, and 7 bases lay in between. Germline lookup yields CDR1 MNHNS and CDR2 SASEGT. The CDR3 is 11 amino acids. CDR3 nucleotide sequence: TGTGCCAGCACCCTCGGCAATGAGCAGTTCTTC. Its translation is CASTLGNEQFF.

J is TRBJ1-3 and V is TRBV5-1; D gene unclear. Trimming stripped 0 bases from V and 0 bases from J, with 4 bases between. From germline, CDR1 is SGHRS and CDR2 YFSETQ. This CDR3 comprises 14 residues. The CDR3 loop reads CASSLESSGNTIYF. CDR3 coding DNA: TGCGCCAGCAGCTTGGAGAGCTCTGGAAACACCATATATTTT.

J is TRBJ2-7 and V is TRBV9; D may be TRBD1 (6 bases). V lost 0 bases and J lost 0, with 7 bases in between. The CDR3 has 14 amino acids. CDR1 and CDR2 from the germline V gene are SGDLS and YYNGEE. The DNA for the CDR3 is TGTGCCAGCAGCGTAGGGACAGTCTCCTACGAGCAGTACTTC. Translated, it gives CASSVGTVSYEQYF.

CDR3 region: CAWSEGQGLSGYTF. The CDR3 DNA reads TGTGCCTGGAGTGAGGGACAGGGACTCTCTGGCTACACCTTC. This chain joins TRBV30 and TRBJ1-2, with 9 bases fitting TRBD1. V trimming: 1 base; J trimming: 7 bases; junction bases outside the gene matches: 7. Germline lookup yields CDR1 GTSNPN and CDR2 SVGIG (reference sequence). There are 14 residues in the CDR3.

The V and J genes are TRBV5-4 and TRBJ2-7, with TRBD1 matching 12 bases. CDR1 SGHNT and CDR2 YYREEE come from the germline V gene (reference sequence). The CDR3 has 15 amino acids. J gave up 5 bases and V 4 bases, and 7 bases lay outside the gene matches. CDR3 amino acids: CASSRPGQGANEQYF. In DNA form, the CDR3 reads TGTGCCAGCAGCCGCCCGGGACAGGGGGCCAACGAGCAGTACTTC. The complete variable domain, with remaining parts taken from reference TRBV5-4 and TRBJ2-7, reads ETGVTQSPTHLIKTRGQQVTLRCSSQSGHNTVSWYQQALGQGPQFIFQYYREEENGRGNFPPRFSGLQFPNYSSELNVNALELDDSALYLCASSRPGQGANEQYFGPGTRLTVT.

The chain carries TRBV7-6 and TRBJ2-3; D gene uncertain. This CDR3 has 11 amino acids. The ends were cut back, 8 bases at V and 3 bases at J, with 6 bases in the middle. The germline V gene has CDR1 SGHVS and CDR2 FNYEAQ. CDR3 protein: CASAETDTQYF. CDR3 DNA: TGTGCCAGCGCTGAGACAGATACGCAGTATTTT.

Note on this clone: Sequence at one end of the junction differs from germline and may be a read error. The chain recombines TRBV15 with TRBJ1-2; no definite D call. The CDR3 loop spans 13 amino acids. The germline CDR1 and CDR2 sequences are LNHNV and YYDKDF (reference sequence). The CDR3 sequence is CATSRRGNSGYTF. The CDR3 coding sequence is TGTGCCACCAGCAGAAGAGGGAACTCTGGCTACACCTTC.

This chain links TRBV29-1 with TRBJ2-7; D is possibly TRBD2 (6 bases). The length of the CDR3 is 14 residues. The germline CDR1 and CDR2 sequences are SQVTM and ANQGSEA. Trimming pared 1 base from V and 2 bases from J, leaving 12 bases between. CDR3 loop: CSVEGPGTPYEQYF. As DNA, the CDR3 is TGCAGCGTTGAAGGCCCCGGGACTCCCTACGAGCAGTACTTC.

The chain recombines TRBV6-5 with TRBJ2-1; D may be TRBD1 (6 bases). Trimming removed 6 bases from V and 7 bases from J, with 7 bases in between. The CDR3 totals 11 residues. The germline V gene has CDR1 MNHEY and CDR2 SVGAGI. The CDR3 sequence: CASSTGNEQFF. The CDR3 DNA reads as TGTGCCAGCAGCACAGGGAATGAGCAGTTCTTC.

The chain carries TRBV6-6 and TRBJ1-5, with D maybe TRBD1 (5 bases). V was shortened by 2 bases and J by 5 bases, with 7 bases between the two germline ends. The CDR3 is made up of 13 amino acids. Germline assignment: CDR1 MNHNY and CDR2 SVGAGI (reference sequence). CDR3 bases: TGTGCCAGCAGTTACGGGGCGGATCAGCCCCAGCATTTT. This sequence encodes CASSYGADQPQHF.

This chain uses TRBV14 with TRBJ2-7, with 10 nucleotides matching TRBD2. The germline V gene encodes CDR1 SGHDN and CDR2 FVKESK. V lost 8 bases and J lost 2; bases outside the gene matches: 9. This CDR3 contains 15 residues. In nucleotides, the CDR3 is TGTGCCAGCGGCCTCGGGCTAGCGGGAGCCTACGAGCAGTACTTC. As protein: CASGLGLAGAYEQYF.

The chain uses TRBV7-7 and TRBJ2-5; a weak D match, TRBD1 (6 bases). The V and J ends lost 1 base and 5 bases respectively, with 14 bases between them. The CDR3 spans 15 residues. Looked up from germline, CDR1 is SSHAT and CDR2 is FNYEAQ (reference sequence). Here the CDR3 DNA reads TGTGCCAGCAGCTTAGGGGGGCCAGGGATCGAGACCCAGTACTTC. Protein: CASSLGGPGIETQYF.

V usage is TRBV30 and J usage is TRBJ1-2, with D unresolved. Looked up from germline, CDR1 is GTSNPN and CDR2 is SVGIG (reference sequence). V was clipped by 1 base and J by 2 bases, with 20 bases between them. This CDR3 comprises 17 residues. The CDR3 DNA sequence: TGTGCCTGGAGTGGGATCCGATGGGGAGAATGGAACTATGGCTACACCTTC. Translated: CAWSGIRWGEWNYGYTF.

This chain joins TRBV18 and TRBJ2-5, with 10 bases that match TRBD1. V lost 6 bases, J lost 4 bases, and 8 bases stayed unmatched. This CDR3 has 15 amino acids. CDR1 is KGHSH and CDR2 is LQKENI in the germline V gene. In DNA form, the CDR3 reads TGTGCCAGCTCGGGACGGACAGGGGGTGGAGAGACCCAGTACTTC. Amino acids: CASSGRTGGGETQYF.

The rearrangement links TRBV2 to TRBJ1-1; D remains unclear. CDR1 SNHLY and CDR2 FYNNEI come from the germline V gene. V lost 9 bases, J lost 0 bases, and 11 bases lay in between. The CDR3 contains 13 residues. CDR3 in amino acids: CASERSLNTEAFF. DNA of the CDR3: TGTGCCAGTGAGAGAAGTTTGAACACTGAAGCTTTCTTT.

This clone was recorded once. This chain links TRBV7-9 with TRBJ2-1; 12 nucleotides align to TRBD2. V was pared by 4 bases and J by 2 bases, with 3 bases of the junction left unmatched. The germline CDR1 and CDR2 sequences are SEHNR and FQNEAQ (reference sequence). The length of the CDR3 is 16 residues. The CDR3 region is CASSSGLAGPYNEQFF. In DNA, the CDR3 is TGTGCCAGCAGCTCCGGACTAGCGGGACCCTACAATGAGCAGTTCTTC.

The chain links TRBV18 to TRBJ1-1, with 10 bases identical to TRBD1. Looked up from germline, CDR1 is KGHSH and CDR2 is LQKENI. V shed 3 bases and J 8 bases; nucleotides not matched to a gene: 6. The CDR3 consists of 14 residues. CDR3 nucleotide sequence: TGTGCCAGCTCACCCGGGACAGGGGTTCTCGAAGCTTTCTTT. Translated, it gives CASSPGTGVLEAFF.

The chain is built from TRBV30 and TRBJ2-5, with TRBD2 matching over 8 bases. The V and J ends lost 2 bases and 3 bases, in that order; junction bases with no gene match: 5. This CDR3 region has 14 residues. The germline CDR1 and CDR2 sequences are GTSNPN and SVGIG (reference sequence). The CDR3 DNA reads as TGTGCCTGGAGTAGGGGACTAGGTAAAGAGACCCAGTACTTC. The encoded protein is CAWSRGLGKETQYF. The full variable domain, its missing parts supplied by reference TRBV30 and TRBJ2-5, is SQTIHQWPATLVQPVGSPLSLECTVEGTSNPNLYWYRQAAGRGLQLLFYSVGIGQISSEVPQNLSASRPQDRQFILSSKKLLLSDSGFYLCAWSRGLGKETQYFGPGTRLLVL.

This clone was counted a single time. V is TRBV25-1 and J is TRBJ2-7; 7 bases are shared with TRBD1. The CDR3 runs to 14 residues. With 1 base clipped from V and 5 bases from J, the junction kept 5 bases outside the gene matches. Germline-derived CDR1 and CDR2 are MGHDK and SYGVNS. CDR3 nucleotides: TGTGCCAGCAGTGAATGGGGACAGATCAACGAGCAGTACTTC. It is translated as CASSEWGQINEQYF.

The DNA for the CDR3 is TGTGCCAGCAGCTTAGCGGAGGCCCAGCCCCAGCATTTT. Its translation is CASSLAEAQPQHF. V usage is TRBV7-8 and J usage is TRBJ1-5; D is unresolved. Looked up from germline, CDR1 is SGHVS and CDR2 is FQNEAQ. The CDR3 spans 13 residues. V lost 0 bases and J 7 bases, leaving 7 bases between the germline ends.

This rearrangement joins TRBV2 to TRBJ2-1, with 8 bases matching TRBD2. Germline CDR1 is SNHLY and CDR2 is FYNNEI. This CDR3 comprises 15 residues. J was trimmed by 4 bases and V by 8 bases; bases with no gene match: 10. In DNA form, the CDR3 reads TGTGCCAGCTTAAGGGGGGCTAGCGGGTACAATGAGCAGTTCTTC. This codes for CASLRGASGYNEQFF.